This TCR beta chain was found in a study of T-cell memory formation after mild COVID-19. Looking at the study overall: Largely, the TCR clusters proved donor specific.

TCRdb itself ran the 5' RACE reads through MiXCR, one entry per CDR3 protein. The data show some 310,000 distinct CDR3 sequences, with 20% to 25% seen just once and roughly a fifth held by the top ten. This CDR3 is 14 amino acids long. V gave up 5 bases and J gave up 2 bases; unmatched junction bases: 4. Germline V CDR1 and CDR2: MNHEY, SVGAGI. V is TRBV6-5 and J is TRBJ1-1, with TRBD1 matching 8 bases. This sequence was found in a man younger than 35 who had mild COVID-19 (a few samples of this study predate the infection). Cell type and time point are not known. The sample consisted of PBMCs or a T cell subset sorted from them (not recorded which). For the CDR3, the DNA is TGTGCCAGCAGTCACAGGGGGGCTAACACTGAAGCTTTCTTT. It translates to CASSHRGANTEAFF.